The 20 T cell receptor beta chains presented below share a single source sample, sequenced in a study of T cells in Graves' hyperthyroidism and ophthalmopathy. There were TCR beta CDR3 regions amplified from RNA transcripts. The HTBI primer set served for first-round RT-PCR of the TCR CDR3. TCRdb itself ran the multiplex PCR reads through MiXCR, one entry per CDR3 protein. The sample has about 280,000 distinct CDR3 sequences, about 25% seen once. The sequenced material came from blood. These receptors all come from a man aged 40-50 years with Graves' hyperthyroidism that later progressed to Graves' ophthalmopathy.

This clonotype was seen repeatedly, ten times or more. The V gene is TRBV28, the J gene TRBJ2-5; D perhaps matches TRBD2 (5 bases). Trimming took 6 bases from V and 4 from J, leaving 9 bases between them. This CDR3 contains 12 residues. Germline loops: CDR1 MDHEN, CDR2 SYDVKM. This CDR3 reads CASRGSRETQYF. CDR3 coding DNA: TGTGCCAGCAGGGGGAGTAGAGAGACCCAGTACTTC.

This CDR3 reads CASSPGTEPLYGYTF. In nucleotides, the CDR3 is TGTGCCAGCTCCCCCGGGACAGAACCTCTCTATGGCTACACCTTC. The chain is built from TRBV18 and TRBJ1-2; 7 bases are a match to TRBD1. V gave up 6 bases and J gave up 4 bases; unmatched junction bases: 11. CDR3 length: 15 residues. CDR1 and CDR2 from the germline V gene are KGHSH and LQKENI.

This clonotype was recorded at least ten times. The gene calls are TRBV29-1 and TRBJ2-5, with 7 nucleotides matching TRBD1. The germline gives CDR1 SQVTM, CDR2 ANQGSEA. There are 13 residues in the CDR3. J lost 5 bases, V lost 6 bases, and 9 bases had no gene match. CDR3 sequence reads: CSVNDRAEETQYF. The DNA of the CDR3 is TGCAGCGTGAACGACAGGGCGGAGGAGACCCAGTACTTC.

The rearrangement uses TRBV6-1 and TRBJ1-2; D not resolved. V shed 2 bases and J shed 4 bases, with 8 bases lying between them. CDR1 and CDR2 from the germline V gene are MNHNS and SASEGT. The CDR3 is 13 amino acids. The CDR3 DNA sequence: TGTGCCAGCAGTGAAATAAACAGCTATGGCTACACCTTC. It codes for CASSEINSYGYTF.

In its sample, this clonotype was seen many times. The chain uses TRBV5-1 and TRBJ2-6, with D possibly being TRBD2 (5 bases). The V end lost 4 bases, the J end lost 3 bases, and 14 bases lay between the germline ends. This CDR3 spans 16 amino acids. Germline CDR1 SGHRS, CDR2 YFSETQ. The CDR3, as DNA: TGCGCCAGCAGCCCGAGGGTGCTGGATGGGGCCAACGTCCTGACTTTC. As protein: CASSPRVLDGANVLTF.

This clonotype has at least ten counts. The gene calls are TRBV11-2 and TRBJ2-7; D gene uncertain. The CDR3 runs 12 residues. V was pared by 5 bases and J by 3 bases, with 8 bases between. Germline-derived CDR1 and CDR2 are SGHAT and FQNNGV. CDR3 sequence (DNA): TGTGCCAGCAGCAAAGCCCACTACGAGCAGTACTTC. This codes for CASSKAHYEQYF.

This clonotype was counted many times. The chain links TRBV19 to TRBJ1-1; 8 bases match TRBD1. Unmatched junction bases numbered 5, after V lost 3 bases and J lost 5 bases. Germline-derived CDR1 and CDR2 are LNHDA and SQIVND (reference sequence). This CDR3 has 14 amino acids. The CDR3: CASSIRGLGTEAFF. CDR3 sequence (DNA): TGTGCCAGTAGTATCAGGGGGCTAGGGACTGAAGCTTTCTTT.

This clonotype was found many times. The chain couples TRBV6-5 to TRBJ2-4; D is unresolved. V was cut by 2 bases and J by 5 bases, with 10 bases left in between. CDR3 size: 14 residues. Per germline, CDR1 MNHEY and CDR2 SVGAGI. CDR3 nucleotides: TGTGCCAGCAGTTACGGGCCAGGAGAAAACATTCAGTACTTC. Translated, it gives CASSYGPGENIQYF.

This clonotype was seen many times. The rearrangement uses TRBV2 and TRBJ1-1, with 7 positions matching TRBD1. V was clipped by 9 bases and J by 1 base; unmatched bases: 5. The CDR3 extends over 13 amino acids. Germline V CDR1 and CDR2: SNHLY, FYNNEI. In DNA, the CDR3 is TGTGCCAGAGAGACAGGGAGGAACACTGAAGCTTTCTTT. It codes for CARETGRNTEAFF.

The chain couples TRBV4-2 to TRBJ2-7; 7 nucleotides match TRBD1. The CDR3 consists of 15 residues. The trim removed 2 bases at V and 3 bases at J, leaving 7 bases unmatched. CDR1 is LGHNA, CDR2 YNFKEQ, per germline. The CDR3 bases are TGTGCCAGCAGCCAAACAGGGGCATACAACTACGAGCAGTACTTC. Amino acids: CASSQTGAYNYEQYF.

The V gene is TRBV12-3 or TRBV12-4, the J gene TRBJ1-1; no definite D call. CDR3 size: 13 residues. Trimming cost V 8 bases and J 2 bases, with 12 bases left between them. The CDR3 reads CASRLAGNTEAFF. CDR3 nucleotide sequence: TGTGCCAGCCGGTTGGCAGGTAACACTGAAGCTTTCTTT.

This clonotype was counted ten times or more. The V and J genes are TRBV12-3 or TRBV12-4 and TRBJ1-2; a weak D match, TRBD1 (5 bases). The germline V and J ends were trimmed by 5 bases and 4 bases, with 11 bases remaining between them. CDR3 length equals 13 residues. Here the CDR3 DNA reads TGTGCCAGCAGTCGAGGGGCGTTCTATGGCTACACCTTC. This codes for CASSRGAFYGYTF.

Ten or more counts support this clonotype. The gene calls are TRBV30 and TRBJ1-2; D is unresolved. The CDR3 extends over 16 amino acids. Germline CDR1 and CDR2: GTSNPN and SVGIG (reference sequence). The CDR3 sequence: CALNPGLASSNYGYTF. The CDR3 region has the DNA TGTGCTTTGAATCCGGGCCTCGCATCGTCTAACTATGGCTACACCTTC.

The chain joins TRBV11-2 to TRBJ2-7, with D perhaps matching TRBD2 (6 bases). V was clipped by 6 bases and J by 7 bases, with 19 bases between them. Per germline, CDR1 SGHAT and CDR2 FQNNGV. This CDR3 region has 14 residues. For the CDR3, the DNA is TGTGCCAGCAGTTTGGACTATGGCTCAGAGGAGCAGTACTTC. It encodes CASSLDYGSEEQYF.

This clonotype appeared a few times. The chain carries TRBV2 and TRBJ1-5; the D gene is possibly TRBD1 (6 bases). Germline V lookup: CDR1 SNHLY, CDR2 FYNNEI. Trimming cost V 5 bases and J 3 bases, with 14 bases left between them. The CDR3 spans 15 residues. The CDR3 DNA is TGTGCCAGCAGTCCCTATGGACAGAACAATCAGCCCCAGCATTTT. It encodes CASSPYGQNNQPQHF.

The CDR3, as DNA: TGTGCCAGCAGTTTAGCGGGATATGTGTCCTACGAGCAGTACTTC. It yields the protein CASSLAGYVSYEQYF. This sequence joins TRBV27 and TRBJ2-7; perhaps TRBD2 as D (6 bases). CDR1 is MNHEY, CDR2 SMNVEV, per germline (reference sequence). The CDR3 covers 15 residues. Trimming cost V 2 bases and J 1 base, with 12 bases left between them.

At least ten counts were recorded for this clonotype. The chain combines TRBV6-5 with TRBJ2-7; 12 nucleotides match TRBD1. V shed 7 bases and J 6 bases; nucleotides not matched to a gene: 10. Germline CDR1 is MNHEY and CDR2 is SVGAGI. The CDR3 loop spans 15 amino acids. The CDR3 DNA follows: TGTGCCAGCACCTTCTCCGGGACAGGGGGCTCCGAGCAGTACTTC. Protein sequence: CASTFSGTGGSEQYF.

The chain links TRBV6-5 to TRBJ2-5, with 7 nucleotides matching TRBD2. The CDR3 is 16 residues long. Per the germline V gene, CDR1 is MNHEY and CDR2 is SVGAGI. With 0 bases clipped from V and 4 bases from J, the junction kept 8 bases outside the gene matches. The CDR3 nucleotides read TGTGCCAGCAGTTACTCTGGGGCACCGGGGGGAGAGACCCAGTACTTC. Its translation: CASSYSGAPGGETQYF.

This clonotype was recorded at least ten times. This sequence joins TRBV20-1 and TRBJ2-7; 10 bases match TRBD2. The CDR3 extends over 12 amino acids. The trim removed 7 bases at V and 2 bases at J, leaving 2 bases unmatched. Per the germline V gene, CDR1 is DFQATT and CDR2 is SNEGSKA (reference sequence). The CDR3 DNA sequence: TGCAGTGGGACTAGCGGACCCTACGAGCAGTACTTC. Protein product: CSGTSGPYEQYF.

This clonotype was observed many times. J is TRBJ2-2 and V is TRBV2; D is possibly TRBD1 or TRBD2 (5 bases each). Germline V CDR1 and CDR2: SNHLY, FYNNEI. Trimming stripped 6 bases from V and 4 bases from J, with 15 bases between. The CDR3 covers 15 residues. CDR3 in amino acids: CASRSGTVPTGELFF. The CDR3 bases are TGTGCCAGCAGGTCCGGGACGGTTCCCACCGGGGAGCTGTTTTTT.